This TCR beta chain emerged from a study of T cells in Graves' hyperthyroidism and ophthalmopathy. Patients were excluded because of uncontrolled infection, other autoimmune disease, pregnancy or lactation. Clinical symptoms, serum thyroxine, TRAb, thyroid ultrasound and orbital computed tomography informed diagnoses. Fresh 10 ml peripheral blood yielded PBMCs. Points from the study as a whole: Most expanded thyroid clonotypes above 0.001 recurred in blood.

RNA transcripts were the template for amplifying TCR beta CDR3 regions. With the HTBI primer set, the TCR CDR3 went through a first round of RT-PCR. TCRdb reanalysed the multiplex PCR reads using MiXCR and keeps one entry per CDR3 protein. Found here are 690,000 or so distinct CDR3 sequences, roughly a sixth of them singletons; the top ten hold about a sixth. Many counts were recorded for this clonotype. The antigen remains undetermined. This clonotype was sampled from a woman between 45 and 65 years old with Graves' hyperthyroidism that later progressed to Graves' ophthalmopathy. The sequencing input was blood.

As DNA, the CDR3 is TGCAGTGCCCGAGGGGTCACAGGGAACCAGCCCCAGCATTTT. Translated, it gives CSARGVTGNQPQHF. The chain links TRBV20-1 to TRBJ1-5; tentatively, D is TRBD1 (6 bases). V dropped 6 bases and J dropped 7 bases, with 19 bases sitting between them. This CDR3 contains 14 residues. CDR1 and CDR2 from the germline V gene are DFQATT and SNEGSKA (reference sequence).